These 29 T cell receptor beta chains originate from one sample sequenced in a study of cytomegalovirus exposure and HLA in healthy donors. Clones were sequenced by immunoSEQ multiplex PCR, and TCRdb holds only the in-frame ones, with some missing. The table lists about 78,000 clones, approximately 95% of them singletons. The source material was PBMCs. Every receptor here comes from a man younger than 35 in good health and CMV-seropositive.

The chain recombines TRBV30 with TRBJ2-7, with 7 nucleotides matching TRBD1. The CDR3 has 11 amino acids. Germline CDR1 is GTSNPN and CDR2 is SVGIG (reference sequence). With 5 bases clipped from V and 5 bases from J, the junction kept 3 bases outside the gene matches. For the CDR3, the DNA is TGTGCCTGGGTCACAGGGGACGAGCAGTACTTC. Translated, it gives CAWVTGDEQYF.

The CDR3 reads CASGQGNEKLFF. In nucleotides, the CDR3 is TGTGCCAGCGGACAGGGTAATGAAAAACTGTTTTTT. The chain uses TRBV6-6 and TRBJ1-4; 8 nucleotides align to TRBD1. Germline CDR1 and CDR2: MNHNY and SVGAGI (reference sequence). The CDR3 has 12 amino acids. V dropped 8 bases and J dropped 4; count of bases not matched to a gene: 0.

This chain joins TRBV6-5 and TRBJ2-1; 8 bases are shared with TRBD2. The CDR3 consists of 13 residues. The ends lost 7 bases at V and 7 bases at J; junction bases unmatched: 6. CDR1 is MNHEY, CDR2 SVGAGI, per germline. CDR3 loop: CASTLTSDNEQFF. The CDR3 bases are TGTGCCAGCACCTTGACTAGCGATAATGAGCAGTTCTTC.

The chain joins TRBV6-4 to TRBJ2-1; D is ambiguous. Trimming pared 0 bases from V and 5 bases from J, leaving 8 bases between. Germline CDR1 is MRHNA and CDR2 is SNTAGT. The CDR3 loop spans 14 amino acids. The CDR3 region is CASSDSLGHNEQFF. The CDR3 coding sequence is TGTGCCAGCAGTGACTCCCTTGGCCACAATGAGCAGTTCTTC.

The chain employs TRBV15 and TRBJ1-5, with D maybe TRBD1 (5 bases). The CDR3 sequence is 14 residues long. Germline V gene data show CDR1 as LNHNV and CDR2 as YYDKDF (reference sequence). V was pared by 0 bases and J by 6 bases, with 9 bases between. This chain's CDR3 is CATSREAGVQPQHF. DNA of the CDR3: TGTGCCACCAGCAGAGAGGCGGGGGTTCAGCCCCAGCATTTT.

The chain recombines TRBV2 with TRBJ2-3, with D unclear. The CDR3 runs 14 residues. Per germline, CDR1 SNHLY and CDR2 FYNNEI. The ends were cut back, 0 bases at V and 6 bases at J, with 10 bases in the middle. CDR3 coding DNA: TGTGCCAGCAGTGAAGCGGAGCTGGTGGATACGCAGTATTTT. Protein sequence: CASSEAELVDTQYF.

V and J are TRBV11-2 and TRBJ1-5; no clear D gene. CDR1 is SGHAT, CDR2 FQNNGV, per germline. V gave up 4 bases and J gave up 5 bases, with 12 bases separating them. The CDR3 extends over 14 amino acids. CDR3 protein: CASSSSTGDQPQHF. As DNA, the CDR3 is TGTGCCAGCAGCTCCTCGACGGGAGATCAGCCCCAGCATTTT.

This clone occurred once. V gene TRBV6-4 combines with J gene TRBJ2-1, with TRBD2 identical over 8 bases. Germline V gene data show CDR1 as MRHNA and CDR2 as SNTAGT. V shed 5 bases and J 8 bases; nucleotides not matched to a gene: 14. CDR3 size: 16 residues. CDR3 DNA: TGTGCCAGCAGTTTTTCCCGGGAGGGCGGTGGAGATGAGCAGTTCTTC. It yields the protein CASSFSREGGGDEQFF.

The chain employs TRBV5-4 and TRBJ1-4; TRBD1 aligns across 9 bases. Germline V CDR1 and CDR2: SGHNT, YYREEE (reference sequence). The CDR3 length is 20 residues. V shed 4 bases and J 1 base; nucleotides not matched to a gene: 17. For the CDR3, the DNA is TGTGCCAGCAGCCACCAGATTTTTCAACACAGGGGGCGAACTAATGAAAAACTGTTTTTT. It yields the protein CASSHQIFQHRGRTNEKLFF.

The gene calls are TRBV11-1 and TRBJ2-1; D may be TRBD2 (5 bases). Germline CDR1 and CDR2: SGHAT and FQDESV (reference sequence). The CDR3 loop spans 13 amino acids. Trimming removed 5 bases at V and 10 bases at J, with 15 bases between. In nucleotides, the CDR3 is TGTGCCAGCAGCCCCCGCGGGCCGGGAGAGCAGTTCTTC. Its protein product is CASSPRGPGEQFF.

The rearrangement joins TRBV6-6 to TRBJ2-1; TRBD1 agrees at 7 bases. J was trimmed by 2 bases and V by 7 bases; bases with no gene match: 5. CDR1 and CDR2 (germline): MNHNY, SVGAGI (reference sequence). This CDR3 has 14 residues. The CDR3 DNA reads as TGTGCCAGCAAAACCGGGACAGCCTACAATGAGCAGTTCTTC. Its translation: CASKTGTAYNEQFF.

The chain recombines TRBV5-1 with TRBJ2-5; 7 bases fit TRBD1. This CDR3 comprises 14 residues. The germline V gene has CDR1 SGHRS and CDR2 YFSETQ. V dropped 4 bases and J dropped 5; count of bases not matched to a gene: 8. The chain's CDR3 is CASSEQGYGETQYF. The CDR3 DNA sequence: TGCGCCAGCAGCGAACAGGGGTACGGCGAGACCCAGTACTTC.

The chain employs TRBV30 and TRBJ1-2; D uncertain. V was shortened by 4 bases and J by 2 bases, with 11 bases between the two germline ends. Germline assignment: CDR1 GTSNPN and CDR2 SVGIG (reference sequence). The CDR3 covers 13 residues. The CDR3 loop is CAWILASNYGYTF. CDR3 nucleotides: TGTGCCTGGATTCTAGCATCGAACTATGGCTACACCTTC. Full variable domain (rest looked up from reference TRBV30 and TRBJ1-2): SQTIHQWPATLVQPVGSPLSLECTVEGTSNPNLYWYRQAAGRGLQLLFYSVGIGQISSEVPQNLSASRPQDRQFILSSKKLLLSDSGFYLCAWILASNYGYTFGSGTRLTVV.

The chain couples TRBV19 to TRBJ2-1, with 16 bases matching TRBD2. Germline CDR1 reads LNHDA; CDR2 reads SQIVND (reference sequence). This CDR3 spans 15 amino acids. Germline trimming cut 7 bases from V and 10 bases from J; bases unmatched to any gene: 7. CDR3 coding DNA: TGTGCCAGTATCGGGACTAGCGGGAGGGCCCGGGAGCAGTTCTTC. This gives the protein CASIGTSGRAREQFF.

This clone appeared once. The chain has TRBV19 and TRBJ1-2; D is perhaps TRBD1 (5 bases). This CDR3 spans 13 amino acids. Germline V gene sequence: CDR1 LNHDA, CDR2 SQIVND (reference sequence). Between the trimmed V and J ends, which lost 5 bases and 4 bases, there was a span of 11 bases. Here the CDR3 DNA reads TGTGCCAGTAGTGTCGGCAGGGTCTATGGCTACACCTTC. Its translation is CASSVGRVYGYTF.

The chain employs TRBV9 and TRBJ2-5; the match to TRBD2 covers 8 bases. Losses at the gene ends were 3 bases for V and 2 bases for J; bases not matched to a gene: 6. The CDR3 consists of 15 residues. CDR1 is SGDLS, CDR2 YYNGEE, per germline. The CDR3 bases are TGTGCCAGCAGCGCCAGCGGGAGCGCACAAGAGACCCAGTACTTC. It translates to CASSASGSAQETQYF.

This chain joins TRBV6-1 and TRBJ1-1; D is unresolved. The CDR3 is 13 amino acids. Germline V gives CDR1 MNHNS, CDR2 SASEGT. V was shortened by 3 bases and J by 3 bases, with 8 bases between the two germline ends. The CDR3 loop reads CASSDPQYTEAFF. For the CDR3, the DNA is TGTGCCAGCAGTGATCCCCAGTACACTGAAGCTTTCTTT.

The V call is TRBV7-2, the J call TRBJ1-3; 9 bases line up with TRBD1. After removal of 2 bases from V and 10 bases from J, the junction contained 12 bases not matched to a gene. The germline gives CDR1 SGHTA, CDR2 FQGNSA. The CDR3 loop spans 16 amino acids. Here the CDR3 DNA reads TGTGCCAGCAGCTTAATCACAGGGGGCGGTTCAGAGACCATATATTTT. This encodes CASSLITGGGSETIYF.

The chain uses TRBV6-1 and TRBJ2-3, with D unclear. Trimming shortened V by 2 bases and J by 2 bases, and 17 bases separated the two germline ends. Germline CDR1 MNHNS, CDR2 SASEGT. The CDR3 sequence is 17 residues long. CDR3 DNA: TGTGCCAGCAGTGAAAACAAGTACGTTGATTTCACAGATACGCAGTATTTT. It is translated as CASSENKYVDFTDTQYF.

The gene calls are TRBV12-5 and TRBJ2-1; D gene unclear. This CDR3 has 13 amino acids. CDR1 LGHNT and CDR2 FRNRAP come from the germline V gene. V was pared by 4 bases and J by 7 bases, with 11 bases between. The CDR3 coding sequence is TGTGCTAGTGGTTCCGGTAGCCGGAATGAGCAGTTCTTC. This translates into CASGSGSRNEQFF. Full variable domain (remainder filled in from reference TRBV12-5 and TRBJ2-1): DARVTQTPRHKVTEMGQEVTMRCQPILGHNTVFWYRQTMMQGLELLAYFRNRAPLDDSGMPKDRFSAEMPDATLATLKIQPSEPRDSAVYFCASGSGSRNEQFFGPGTRLTVL.

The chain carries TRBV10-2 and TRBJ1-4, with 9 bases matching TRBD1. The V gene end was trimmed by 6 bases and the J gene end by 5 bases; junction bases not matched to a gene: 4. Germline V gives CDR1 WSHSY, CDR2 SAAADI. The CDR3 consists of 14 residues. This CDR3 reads CASRRQGGNEKLFF. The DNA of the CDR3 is TGCGCCAGCAGGCGACAGGGGGGGAATGAAAAACTGTTTTTT.

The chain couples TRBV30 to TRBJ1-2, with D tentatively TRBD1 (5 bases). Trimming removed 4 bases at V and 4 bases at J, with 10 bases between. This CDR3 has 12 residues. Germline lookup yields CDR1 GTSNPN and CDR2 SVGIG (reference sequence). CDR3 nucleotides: TGTGCCTGGACGGGGGGGGGCTATGGCTACACCTTC. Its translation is CAWTGGGYGYTF. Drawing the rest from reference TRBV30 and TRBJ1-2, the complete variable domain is SQTIHQWPATLVQPVGSPLSLECTVEGTSNPNLYWYRQAAGRGLQLLFYSVGIGQISSEVPQNLSASRPQDRQFILSSKKLLLSDSGFYLCAWTGGGYGYTFGSGTRLTVV.

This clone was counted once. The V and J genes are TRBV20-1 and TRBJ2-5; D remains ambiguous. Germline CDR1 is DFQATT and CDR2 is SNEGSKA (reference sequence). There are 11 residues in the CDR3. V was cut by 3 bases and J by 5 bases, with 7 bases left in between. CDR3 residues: CSASGLETQYF. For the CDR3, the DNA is TGCAGTGCTAGTGGCTTGGAGACCCAGTACTTC.

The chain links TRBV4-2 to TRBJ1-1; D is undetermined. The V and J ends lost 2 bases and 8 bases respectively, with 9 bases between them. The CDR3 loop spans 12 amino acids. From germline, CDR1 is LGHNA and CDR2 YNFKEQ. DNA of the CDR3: TGTGCCAGCAGCCAAACCACAGAGGAAGCTTTCTTT. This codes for CASSQTTEEAFF.

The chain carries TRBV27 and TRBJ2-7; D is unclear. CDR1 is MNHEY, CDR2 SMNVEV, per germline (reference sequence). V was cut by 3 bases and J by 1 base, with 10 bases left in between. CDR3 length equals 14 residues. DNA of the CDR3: TGTGCCAGCAGTTTCACAGCCCCATCCTACGAGCAGTACTTC. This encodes CASSFTAPSYEQYF.

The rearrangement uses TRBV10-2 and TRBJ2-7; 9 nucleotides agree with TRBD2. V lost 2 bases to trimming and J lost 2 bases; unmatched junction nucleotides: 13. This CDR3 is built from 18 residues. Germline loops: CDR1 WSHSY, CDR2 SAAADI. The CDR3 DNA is TGCGCCAGCAGTGAGGAGACTAGCGGAACCATAAGGGCCTACGAGCAGTACTTC. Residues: CASSEETSGTIRAYEQYF.

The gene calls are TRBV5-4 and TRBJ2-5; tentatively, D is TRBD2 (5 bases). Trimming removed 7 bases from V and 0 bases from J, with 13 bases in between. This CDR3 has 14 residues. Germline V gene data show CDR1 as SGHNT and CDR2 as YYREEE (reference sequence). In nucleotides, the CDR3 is TGTGCCAGCTCTCGCCGGGGATACCAAGAGACCCAGTACTTC. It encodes CASSRRGYQETQYF.

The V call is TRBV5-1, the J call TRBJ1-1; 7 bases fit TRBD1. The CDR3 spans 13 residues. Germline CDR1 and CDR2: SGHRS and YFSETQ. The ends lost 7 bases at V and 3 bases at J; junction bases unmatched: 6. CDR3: CASANRGDTEAFF. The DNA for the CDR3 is TGCGCCAGCGCAAACAGGGGAGACACTGAAGCTTTCTTT. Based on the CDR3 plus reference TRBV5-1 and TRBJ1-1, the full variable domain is KAGVTQTPRYLIKTRGQQVTLSCSPISGHRSVSWYQQTPGQGLQFLFEYFSETQRNKGNFPGRFSGRQFSNSRSEMNVSTLELGDSALYLCASANRGDTEAFFGQGTRLTVV.

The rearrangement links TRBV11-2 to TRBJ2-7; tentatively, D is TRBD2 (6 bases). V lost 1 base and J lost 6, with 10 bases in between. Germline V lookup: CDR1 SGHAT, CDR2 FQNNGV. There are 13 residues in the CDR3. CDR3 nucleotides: TGTGCCAGCAGCTTAGTTACTAGCTCCGAGCAGTACTTC. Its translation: CASSLVTSSEQYF. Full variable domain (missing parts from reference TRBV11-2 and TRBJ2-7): EAGVAQSPRYKIIEKRQSVAFWCNPISGHATLYWYQQILGQGPKLLIQFQNNGVVDDSQLPKDRFSAERLKGVDSTLKIQPAKLEDSAVYLCASSLVTSSEQYFGPGTRLTVT.